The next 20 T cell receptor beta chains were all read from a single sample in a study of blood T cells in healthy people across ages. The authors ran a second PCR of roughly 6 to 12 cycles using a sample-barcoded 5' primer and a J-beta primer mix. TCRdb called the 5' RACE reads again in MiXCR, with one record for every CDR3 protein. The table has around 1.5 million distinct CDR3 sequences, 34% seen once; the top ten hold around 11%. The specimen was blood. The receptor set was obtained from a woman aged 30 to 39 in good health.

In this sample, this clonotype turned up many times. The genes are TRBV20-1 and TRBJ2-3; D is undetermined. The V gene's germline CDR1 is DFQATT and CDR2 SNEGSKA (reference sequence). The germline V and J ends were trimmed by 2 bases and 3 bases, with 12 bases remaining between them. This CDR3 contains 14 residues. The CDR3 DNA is TGCAGTGCTAGATCGCTAGACGGGACAGATACGCAGTATTTT. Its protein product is CSARSLDGTDTQYF.

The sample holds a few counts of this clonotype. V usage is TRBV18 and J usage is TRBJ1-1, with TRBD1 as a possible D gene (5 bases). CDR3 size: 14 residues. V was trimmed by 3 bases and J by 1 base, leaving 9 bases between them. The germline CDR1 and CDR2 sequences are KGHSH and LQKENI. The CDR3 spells CASSPLTGNTEAFF. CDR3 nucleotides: TGTGCCAGCTCACCTCTAACAGGGAACACTGAAGCTTTCTTT.

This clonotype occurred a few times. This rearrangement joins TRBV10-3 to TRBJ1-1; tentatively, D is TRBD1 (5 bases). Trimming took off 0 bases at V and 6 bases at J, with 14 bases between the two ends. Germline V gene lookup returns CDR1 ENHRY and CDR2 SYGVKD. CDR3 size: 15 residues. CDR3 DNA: TGTGCCATCAGTGAGTCCTGGTCCACAGGCGCTGAAGCTTTCTTT. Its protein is CAISESWSTGAEAFF.

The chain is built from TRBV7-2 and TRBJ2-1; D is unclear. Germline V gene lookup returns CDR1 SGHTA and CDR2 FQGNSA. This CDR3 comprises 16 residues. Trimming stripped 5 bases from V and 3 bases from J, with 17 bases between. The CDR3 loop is CASSRGVNVLYNEQFF. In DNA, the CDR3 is TGTGCCAGCAGCCGCGGTGTAAATGTGCTCTACAATGAGCAGTTCTTC. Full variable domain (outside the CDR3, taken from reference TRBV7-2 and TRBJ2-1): GAGVSQSPSNKVTEKGKDVELRCDPISGHTALYWYRQSLGQGLEFLIYFQGNSAPDKSGLPSDRFSAERTGGSVSTLTIQRTQQEDSAVYLCASSRGVNVLYNEQFFGPGTRLTVL.

The DNA for the CDR3 is TGTGCCATCAGGGGGGGGGCGTTTGATGAGCAGTTCTTC. It codes for CAIRGGAFDEQFF. This chain links TRBV10-3 with TRBJ2-1; D might be TRBD2 (7 bases). Germline V CDR1 and CDR2: ENHRY, SYGVKD. The V gene lost 6 bases and the J gene lost 8 bases, with 14 bases spanning the gap. The CDR3 runs 13 residues.

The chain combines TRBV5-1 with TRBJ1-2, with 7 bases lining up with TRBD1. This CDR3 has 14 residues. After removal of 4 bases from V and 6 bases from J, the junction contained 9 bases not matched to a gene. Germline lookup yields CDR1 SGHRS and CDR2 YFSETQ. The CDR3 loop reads CASSSDRVFDGYTF. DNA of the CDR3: TGCGCCAGCAGCAGCGACAGGGTCTTCGATGGCTACACCTTC.

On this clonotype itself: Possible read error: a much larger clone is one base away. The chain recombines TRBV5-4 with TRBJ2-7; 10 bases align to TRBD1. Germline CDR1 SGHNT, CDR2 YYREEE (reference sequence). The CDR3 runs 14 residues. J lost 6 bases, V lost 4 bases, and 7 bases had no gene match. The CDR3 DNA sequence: TGTGCCAGCAGCCCCGGGACAGGGGAAGGCGAGCAGTACTTC. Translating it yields CASSPGTGEGEQYF.

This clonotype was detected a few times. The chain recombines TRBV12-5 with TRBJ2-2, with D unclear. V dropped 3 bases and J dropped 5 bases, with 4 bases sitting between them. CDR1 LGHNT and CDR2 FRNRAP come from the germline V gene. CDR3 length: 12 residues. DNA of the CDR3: TGTGCTAGTGGTTTATCTACCGGGGAGCTGTTTTTT. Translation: CASGLSTGELFF.

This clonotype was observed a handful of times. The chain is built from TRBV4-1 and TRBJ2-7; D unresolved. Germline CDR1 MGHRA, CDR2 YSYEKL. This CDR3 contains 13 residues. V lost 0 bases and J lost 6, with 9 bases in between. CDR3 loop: CASSQEPGCEQYF. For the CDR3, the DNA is TGCGCCAGCAGCCAAGAACCGGGCTGCGAGCAGTACTTC.

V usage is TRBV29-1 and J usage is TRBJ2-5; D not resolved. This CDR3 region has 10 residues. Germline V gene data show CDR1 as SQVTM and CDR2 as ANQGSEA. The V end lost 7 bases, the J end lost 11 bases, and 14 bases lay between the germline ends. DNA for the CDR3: TGCAGCGATTCCGACCCCCCACAGTACTTC. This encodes CSDSDPPQYF.

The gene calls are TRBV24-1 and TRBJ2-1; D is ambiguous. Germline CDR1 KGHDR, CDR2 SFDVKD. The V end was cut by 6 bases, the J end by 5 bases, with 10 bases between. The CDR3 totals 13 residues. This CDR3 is CATSPGRNNEQFF. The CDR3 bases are TGTGCCACCAGTCCCGGGCGGAACAATGAGCAGTTCTTC.

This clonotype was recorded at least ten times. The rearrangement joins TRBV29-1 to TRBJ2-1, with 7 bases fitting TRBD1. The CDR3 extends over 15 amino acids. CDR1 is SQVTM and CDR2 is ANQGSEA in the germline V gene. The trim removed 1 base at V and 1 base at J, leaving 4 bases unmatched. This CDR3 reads CSVEGTGLSYNEQFF. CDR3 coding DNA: TGCAGCGTTGAAGGGACAGGTTTGTCCTACAATGAGCAGTTCTTC.

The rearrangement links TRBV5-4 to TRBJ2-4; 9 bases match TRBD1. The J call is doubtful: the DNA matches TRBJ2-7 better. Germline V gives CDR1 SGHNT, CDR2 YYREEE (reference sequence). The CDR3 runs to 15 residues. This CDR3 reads CASSLTGGRSYEQYF. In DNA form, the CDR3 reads TGTGCCAGCAGCTTGACAGGGGGCCGGAGCTACGAGCAGTACTTC.

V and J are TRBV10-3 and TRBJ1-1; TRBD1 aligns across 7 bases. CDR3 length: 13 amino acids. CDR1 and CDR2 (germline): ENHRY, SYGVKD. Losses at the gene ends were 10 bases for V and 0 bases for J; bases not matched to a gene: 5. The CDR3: CATGDSMNTEAFF. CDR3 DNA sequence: TGTGCCACCGGGGACAGCATGAACACTGAAGCTTTCTTT.

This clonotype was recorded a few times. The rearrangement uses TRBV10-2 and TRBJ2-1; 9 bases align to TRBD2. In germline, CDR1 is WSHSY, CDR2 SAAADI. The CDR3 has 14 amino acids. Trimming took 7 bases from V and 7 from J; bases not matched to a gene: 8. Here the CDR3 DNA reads TGCGCCAGCAATCCAGCGGGGGGTGGAAATGAGCAGTTCTTC. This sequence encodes CASNPAGGGNEQFF.

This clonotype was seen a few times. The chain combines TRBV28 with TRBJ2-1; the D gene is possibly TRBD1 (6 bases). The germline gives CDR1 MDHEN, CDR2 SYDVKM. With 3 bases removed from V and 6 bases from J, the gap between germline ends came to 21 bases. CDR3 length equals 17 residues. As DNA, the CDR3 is TGTGCCAGCAGTTTTAATGAGGGGGTTAGGGCAGGCAATGAGCAGTTCTTC. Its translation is CASSFNEGVRAGNEQFF.

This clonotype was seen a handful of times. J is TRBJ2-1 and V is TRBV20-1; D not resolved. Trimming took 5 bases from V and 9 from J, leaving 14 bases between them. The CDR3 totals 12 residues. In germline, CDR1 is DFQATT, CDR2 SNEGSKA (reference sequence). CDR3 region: CSAPPGWGEQFF. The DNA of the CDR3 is TGCAGTGCTCCTCCCGGGTGGGGTGAGCAGTTCTTC.

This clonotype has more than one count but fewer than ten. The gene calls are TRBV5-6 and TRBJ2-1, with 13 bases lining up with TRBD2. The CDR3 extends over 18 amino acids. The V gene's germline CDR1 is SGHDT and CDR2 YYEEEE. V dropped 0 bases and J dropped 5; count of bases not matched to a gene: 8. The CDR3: CASSLELAGGPFNNEQFF. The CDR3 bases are TGTGCCAGCAGCTTGGAACTAGCGGGGGGGCCGTTTAACAATGAGCAGTTCTTC.

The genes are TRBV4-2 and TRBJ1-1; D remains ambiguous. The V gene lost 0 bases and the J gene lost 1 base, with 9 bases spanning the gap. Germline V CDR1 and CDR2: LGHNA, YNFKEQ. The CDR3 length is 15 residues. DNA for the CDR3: TGTGCCAGCAGCCAAGATGTGTCAGCGAACACTGAAGCTTTCTTT. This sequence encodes CASSQDVSANTEAFF.

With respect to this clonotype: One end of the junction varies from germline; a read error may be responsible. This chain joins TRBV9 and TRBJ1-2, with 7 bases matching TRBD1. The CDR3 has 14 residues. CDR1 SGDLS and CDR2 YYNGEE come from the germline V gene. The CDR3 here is CASSSSTGNYGCTF. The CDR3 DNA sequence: TGTGCCAGCAGCTCATCGACAGGGAACTATGGCTGCACCTTC.